The TCR beta chain described here comes from a study of HIV-infected patients and healthy controls. Study in general: About two thirds of the sixteen became undetectable by the second bleed, and all after another year of therapy.

There are 14 residues in the CDR3. CDR1 and CDR2 (germline): MGHRA, YSYEKL. V was shortened by 1 base and J by 15 bases, with 19 bases between the two germline ends. Around 500 ng RNA was reverse transcribed with alpha and beta constant-region primers. Each of the alpha and beta chains got its own library through chain-specific third strand synthesis with indices. A single primer pair per chain amplified all rearrangements, with per-molecule barcodes. A roughly 20-cycle PCR with P5s and P7 primers followed a short adapter-adding first PCR. A single record per CDR3 protein comes from TCRdb applying MiXCR to the 5' RACE reads. The sample has around 11,000 distinct CDR3 sequences, roughly 5.7% seen once. Antiretroviral therapy had run roughly three months, about 14 weeks, before follow-up blood collection. Whole blood was used without fractionation, so all unsorted peripheral T cells were included.

V and J are TRBV4-1 and TRBJ2-1; D not certain. The source of this sequence is an adult with HIV infection. The donor label of this sample is uncertain. The specimen comprised blood, sampled during antiretroviral therapy. CDR3 loop: CASSQAPPAENLFF. The CDR3 region has the DNA TGCGCCAGCAGCCAAGCCCCCCCGGCTGAGAATCTGTTCTTC.